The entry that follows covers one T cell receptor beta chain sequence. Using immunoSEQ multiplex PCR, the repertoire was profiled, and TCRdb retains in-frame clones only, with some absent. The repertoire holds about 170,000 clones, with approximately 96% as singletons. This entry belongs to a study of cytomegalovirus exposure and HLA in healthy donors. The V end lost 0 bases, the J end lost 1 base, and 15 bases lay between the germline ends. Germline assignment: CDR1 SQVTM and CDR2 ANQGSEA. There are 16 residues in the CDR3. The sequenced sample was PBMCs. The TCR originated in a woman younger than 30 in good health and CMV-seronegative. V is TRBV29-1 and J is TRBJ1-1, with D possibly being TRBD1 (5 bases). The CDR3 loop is CSVEDLRRGANTEAFF. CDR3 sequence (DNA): TGCAGCGTTGAAGATCTTCGGAGGGGCGCGAACACTGAAGCTTTCTTT.